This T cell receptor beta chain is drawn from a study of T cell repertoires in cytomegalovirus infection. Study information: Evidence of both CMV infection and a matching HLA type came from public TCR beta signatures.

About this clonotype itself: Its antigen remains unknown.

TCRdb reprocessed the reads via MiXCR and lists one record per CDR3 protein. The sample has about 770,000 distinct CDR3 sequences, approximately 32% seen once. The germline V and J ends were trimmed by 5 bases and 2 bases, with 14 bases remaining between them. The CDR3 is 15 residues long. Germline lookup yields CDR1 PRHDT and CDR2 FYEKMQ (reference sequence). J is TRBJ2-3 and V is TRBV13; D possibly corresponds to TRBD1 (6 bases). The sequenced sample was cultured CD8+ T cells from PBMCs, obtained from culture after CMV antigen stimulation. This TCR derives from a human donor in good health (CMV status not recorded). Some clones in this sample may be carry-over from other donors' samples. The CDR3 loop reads CASSGRQAITDTQYF. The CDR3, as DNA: TGTGCCAGCAGCGGTAGACAGGCAATCACAGATACGCAGTATTTT.